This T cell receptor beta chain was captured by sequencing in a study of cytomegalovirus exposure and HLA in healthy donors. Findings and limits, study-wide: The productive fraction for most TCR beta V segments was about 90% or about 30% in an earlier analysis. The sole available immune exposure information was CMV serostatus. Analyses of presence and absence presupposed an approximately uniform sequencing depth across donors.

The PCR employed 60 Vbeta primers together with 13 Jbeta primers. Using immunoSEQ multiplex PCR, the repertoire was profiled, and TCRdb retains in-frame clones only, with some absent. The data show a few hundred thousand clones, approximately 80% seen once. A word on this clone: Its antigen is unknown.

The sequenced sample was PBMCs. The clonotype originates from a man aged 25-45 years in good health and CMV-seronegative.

The CDR3 DNA reads as TGCGCCAGCAGCTTGGCTGGCGGCCTTACAGATACGCAGTATTTT. Translation gives CASSLAGGLTDTQYF. The chain recombines TRBV5-1 with TRBJ2-3; no reliable D call. The germline CDR1 and CDR2 sequences are SGHRS and YFSETQ. Trimming left V 0 bases short and J 3 bases short, with 11 bases between. The CDR3 sequence is 15 residues long.